One sample yielded the 21 T cell receptor beta chains listed below, sequenced in a study of OX40 agonist ivuxolimab in advanced cancers. Some clones are missing from TCRdb's copy, which holds only in-frame ones; the method was immunoSEQ multiplex PCR. In the table there are tens of thousands of clones, approximately 84% of which are singletons. The sequencing here drew on CD4+ or CD8+ T cells sorted from blood, taken in a trial of the OX40 agonist ivuxolimab. These receptors came from an adult with an advanced solid tumor such as melanoma, head and neck, liver or kidney cancer.

V gene TRBV18 combines with J gene TRBJ2-1, with 8 bases matching TRBD2. This CDR3 contains 15 residues. CDR1 KGHSH and CDR2 LQKENI come from the germline V gene. After removal of 4 bases from V and 4 bases from J, the junction contained 6 bases not matched to a gene. CDR3 bases: TGTGCCAGCTCACTTGCGACTAGCGATTACAATGAGCAGTTCTTC. It translates to CASSLATSDYNEQFF.

The rearrangement links TRBV28 to TRBJ1-3; possible D gene TRBD1, 6 bases. Germline V gene lookup returns CDR1 MDHEN and CDR2 SYDVKM. V dropped 2 bases and J dropped 4 bases, with 9 bases sitting between them. This CDR3 is built from 14 residues. Written as DNA, the CDR3 is TGTGCCAGCAGTTTAGGGGGCATGGGAAACACCATATATTTT. Amino acid sequence: CASSLGGMGNTIYF.

The V and J genes are TRBV6-5 and TRBJ1-1; 7 bases fit TRBD1. Germline V CDR1 and CDR2: MNHEY, SVGAGI. This CDR3 contains 14 residues. The trim removed 6 bases at V and 1 base at J, leaving 5 bases unmatched. CDR3 bases: TGTGCCAGCAGCAGACAGGGAACGAACACTGAAGCTTTCTTT. Translation gives CASSRQGTNTEAFF.

V gene TRBV7-6 combines with J gene TRBJ2-1; 9 bases agree with TRBD2. Germline CDR1 is SGHVS and CDR2 is FNYEAQ. The CDR3 totals 16 residues. Trimming took 1 base from V and 0 from J; bases not matched to a gene: 1. CDR3 residues: CASSLGAGGSYNEQFF. DNA for the CDR3: TGTGCCAGCAGCTTAGGAGCGGGGGGCTCCTACAATGAGCAGTTCTTC.

A remark on this clone: Other DNA sequences in this specimen translate into the identical CDR3. This rearrangement joins TRBV12-5 to TRBJ2-2; 10 nucleotides match TRBD1. The germline gives CDR1 LGHNT, CDR2 FRNRAP. The CDR3 extends over 15 amino acids. The V segment lost 3 bases and the J segment 3 bases; nucleotides outside the gene matches: 1. The chain's CDR3 is CASGLGQGDTGELFF. For the CDR3, the DNA is TGTGCTAGTGGTTTAGGACAGGGGGACACCGGGGAGCTGTTTTTT.

The genes are TRBV6-1 and TRBJ1-5; maybe TRBD1 (5 bases). The length of the CDR3 is 14 residues. The germline V gene has CDR1 MNHNS and CDR2 SASEGT. V lost 4 bases, J lost 2 bases, and 9 bases lay in between. CDR3 protein: CASSVDNRNQPQHF. The CDR3 region has the DNA TGTGCCAGCAGTGTGGACAACCGCAATCAGCCCCAGCATTTT.

The J gene is TRBJ1-3, the V gene TRBV6-6; no clear D gene. Looked up from germline, CDR1 is MNHNY and CDR2 is SVGAGI (reference sequence). V was shortened by 11 bases and J by 0 bases, with 14 bases between the two germline ends. The CDR3 spans 14 residues. The DNA of the CDR3 is TGTGCCGCATCCGGACTTTACTCTGGAAACACCATATATTTT. This gives the protein CAASGLYSGNTIYF.

As for this clone: Different DNA sequences within this sample yield the same CDR3. The J gene is TRBJ1-2, the V gene TRBV18; D may be TRBD1 (6 bases). The CDR3 loop spans 14 amino acids. Germline V gives CDR1 KGHSH, CDR2 LQKENI. Trimming removed 6 bases at V and 2 bases at J, with 13 bases between. CDR3 region: CASSREGVNYGYTF. The CDR3 DNA sequence: TGTGCCAGCTCTCGAGAGGGGGTAAACTATGGCTACACCTTC.

This clone was detected only a few times. The chain has TRBV6-1 and TRBJ1-4; D uncertain. CDR1 is MNHNS, CDR2 SASEGT, per germline. The CDR3 consists of 14 residues. The V gene lost 2 bases and the J gene lost 8 bases, with 12 bases spanning the gap. CDR3 region: CASSEQRIGEKLFF. The CDR3, as DNA: TGTGCCAGCAGTGAACAGAGGATAGGGGAAAAACTGTTTTTT.

In this sample, this clone turned up once. The V call is TRBV7-2, the J call TRBJ1-1; no definite D call. The CDR3 extends over 14 amino acids. The ends were cut back, 5 bases at V and 6 bases at J, with 16 bases in the middle. CDR1 and CDR2 from the germline V gene are SGHTA and FQGNSA. CDR3 bases: TGTGCCAGCAGCCAAAGTTGGGGTGTCGCTGAAGCTTTCTTT. Protein: CASSQSWGVAEAFF. Full variable domain (remainder filled in from reference TRBV7-2 and TRBJ1-1): GAGVSQSPSNKVTEKGKDVELRCDPISGHTALYWYRQSLGQGLEFLIYFQGNSAPDKSGLPSDRFSAERTGGSVSTLTIQRTQQEDSAVYLCASSQSWGVAEAFFGQGTRLTVV.

The rearrangement joins TRBV4-1 to TRBJ2-6; 8 nucleotides agree with TRBD2. Germline values: CDR1 MGHRA, CDR2 YSYEKL. The CDR3 loop spans 19 amino acids. V gave up 2 bases and J gave up 0 bases; unmatched junction bases: 9. The CDR3 spells CASSQTGGPRNSGANVLTF. The CDR3 DNA is TGCGCCAGCAGCCAAACGGGAGGGCCACGAAACTCTGGGGCCAACGTCCTGACTTTC.

The chain combines TRBV5-6 with TRBJ2-1, with 7 bases lining up with TRBD2. The CDR3 has 15 amino acids. V lost 4 bases to trimming and J lost 3 bases; unmatched junction nucleotides: 7. Germline V lookup: CDR1 SGHDT, CDR2 YYEEEE. The CDR3 nucleotides are TGTGCCAGCAGCGTGACTAGCCGACACTACAATGAGCAGTTCTTC. Translation: CASSVTSRHYNEQFF.

The rearrangement joins TRBV4-2 to TRBJ1-5; no clear D. Germline CDR1 is LGHNA and CDR2 is YNFKEQ. V was cut by 1 base and J by 7 bases, with 14 bases left in between. The CDR3 totals 15 residues. The CDR3 spells CASSQVGNVKQPQHF. In nucleotides, the CDR3 is TGTGCCAGCAGCCAAGTCGGAAATGTAAAACAGCCCCAGCATTTT.

The chain has TRBV5-1 and TRBJ2-5, with D maybe TRBD1 (6 bases). The end of the DNA aligns better with TRBJ2-7, so the J call may be wrong. From germline, CDR1 is SGHRS and CDR2 YFSETQ. The CDR3 is 14 residues long. As DNA, the CDR3 is TGCGCCAGCAGCCAATCACCAGGGGACCACGAGCAGTACTTC. Translating gives CASSQSPGDHEQYF.

This clone was seen only once. V usage is TRBV19 and J usage is TRBJ2-5; D may be TRBD2 (6 bases). The V end was cut by 3 bases, the J end by 4 bases, with 9 bases between. This CDR3 is built from 13 residues. Germline CDR1 and CDR2: LNHDA and SQIVND (reference sequence). The CDR3 here is CASSMGLRETQYF. DNA of the CDR3: TGTGCCAGTAGTATGGGACTTCGAGAGACCCAGTACTTC. The variable domain in full, with the rest retrieved from reference TRBV19 and TRBJ2-5, is DGGITQSPKYLFRKEGQNVTLSCEQNLNHDAMYWYRQDPGQGLRLIYYSQIVNDFQKGDIAEGYSVSREKKESFPLTVTSAQKNPTAFYLCASSMGLRETQYFGPGTRLLVL.

J is TRBJ1-5 and V is TRBV6-5; D is ambiguous. The CDR3 runs to 13 residues. CDR1 MNHEY and CDR2 SVGAGI come from the germline V gene. Trimming stripped 8 bases from V and 4 bases from J, with 12 bases between. DNA of the CDR3: TGTGCCAGCCGGCAGACCCGAAATCAGCCCCAGCATTTT. Protein: CASRQTRNQPQHF.

The chain is built from TRBV5-4 and TRBJ1-1; 8 bases agree with TRBD1. Germline assignment: CDR1 SGHNT and CDR2 YYREEE (reference sequence). The V segment lost 4 bases and the J segment 3 bases; nucleotides outside the gene matches: 5. The CDR3 consists of 14 residues. CDR3 amino acids: CASSQLTGDTEAFF. CDR3 bases: TGTGCCAGCAGCCAACTGACAGGGGACACTGAAGCTTTCTTT.

This clone has just one count. The genes are TRBV28 and TRBJ2-5; 13 bases align to TRBD2. The end of the DNA aligns better with TRBJ2-7, so the J call may be wrong. Looked up from germline, CDR1 is MDHEN and CDR2 is SYDVKM. CDR3 length: 16 amino acids. In DNA, the CDR3 is TGTGCCAGCAGTCCACCCGGGACTAGCGGGGTCTACGAGCAGTACTTC. It is translated as CASSPPGTSGVYEQYF.

This sequence joins TRBV5-4 and TRBJ2-1; the match to TRBD2 covers 13 bases. Germline V gene sequence: CDR1 SGHNT, CDR2 YYREEE (reference sequence). The CDR3 runs to 15 residues. The V and J ends lost 4 bases and 5 bases, in that order; junction bases with no gene match: 3. CDR3 in DNA: TGTGCCAGCAGCCGGGGACTAGCGGGAAACAATGAGCAGTTCTTC. Protein: CASSRGLAGNNEQFF.

V gene TRBV5-1 combines with J gene TRBJ2-7; TRBD2 agrees at 9 bases. There are 15 residues in the CDR3. Germline-derived CDR1 and CDR2 are SGHRS and YFSETQ. V lost 2 bases and J lost 5; bases outside the gene matches: 8. CDR3 DNA sequence: TGCGCCAGCAGCTTCGGTAGCGGGAGAGCGAACGAGCAGTACTTC. Translated, it gives CASSFGSGRANEQYF.

The chain uses TRBV4-1 and TRBJ2-7; TRBD2 matches 9 bases. J was trimmed by 0 bases and V by 1 base; bases with no gene match: 10. The CDR3 is 18 amino acids. The germline gives CDR1 MGHRA, CDR2 YSYEKL. This CDR3 is CASSQGLAGALSSYEQYF. Here the CDR3 DNA reads TGCGCCAGCAGCCAAGGATTAGCGGGAGCACTCAGCTCCTACGAGCAGTACTTC.